This T cell receptor beta chain was sequenced during a study of cytomegalovirus exposure and HLA in healthy donors. The J segment lost 7 bases and the V segment lost 1 base, leaving 2 bases of the junction unmatched. CDR3 length: 14 residues. Per the germline V gene, CDR1 is SGDLS and CDR2 is YYNGEE. The PCR used 60 Vbeta and 13 Jbeta primers. Method: immunoSEQ multiplex PCR; TCRdb's copy keeps in-frame clones and lacks some. The table records about 140,000 clones, around 63% of them present only once. This clone was observed once. The TCR was taken from a human donor in good health. The J gene is TRBJ2-1, the V gene TRBV9, with 10 bases lining up with TRBD2. Sequencing input: PBMCs. The CDR3 DNA follows: TGTGCCAGCAGCGTAACTAGCGGGGCAAATGAGCAGTTCTTC. Amino acids: CASSVTSGANEQFF.